This TCR beta chain was captured in a study of T cells in localized non-small cell lung cancer. Broader study findings: Out of the top 100 tumor clones, a median about 58 were seen in adjacent lung. Adjacent uninvolved lung tissue had the highest T cell clonality, exceeding tumor. Greater blood T cell density accompanied longer overall survival. As only one tumor region underwent sequencing, heterogeneity remains possible.

Generated by immunoSEQ multiplex PCR, the TCRdb table keeps only in-frame clones and is missing some. The table has nearly 25,000 clones, around 90% seen once. Turning to this clone: Its antigen is currently unknown.

This CDR3 comprises 14 residues. With 2 bases removed from V and 4 bases from J, the gap between germline ends came to 11 bases. Germline-derived CDR1 and CDR2 are SGHTA and FQGNSA. The V call is TRBV7-2, the J call TRBJ2-5, with D possibly TRBD1 on 5 matching bases. The sequencing used peripheral blood, collected before any cancer treatment. This clonotype was obtained from a man aged 40 to 69 with stage III squamous cell lung carcinoma. In nucleotides, the CDR3 is TGTGCCAGCAGCTTAACCGCTAGGGGAGAGACCCAGTACTTC. Translating gives CASSLTARGETQYF.